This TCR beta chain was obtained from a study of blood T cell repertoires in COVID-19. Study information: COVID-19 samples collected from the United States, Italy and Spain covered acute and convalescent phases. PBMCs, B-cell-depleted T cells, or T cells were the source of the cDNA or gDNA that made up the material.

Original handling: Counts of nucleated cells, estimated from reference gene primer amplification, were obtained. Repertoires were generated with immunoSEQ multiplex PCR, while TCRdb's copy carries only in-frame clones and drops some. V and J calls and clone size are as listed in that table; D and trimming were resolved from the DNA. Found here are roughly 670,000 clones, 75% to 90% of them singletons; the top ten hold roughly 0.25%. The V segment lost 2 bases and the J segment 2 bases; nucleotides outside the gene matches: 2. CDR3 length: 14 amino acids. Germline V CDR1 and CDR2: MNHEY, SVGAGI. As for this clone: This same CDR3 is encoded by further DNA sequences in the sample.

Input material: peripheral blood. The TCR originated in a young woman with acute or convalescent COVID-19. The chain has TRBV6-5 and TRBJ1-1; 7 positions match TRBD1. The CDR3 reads CASSYNRGNTEAFF. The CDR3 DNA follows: TGTGCCAGCAGTTACAACAGGGGCAACACTGAAGCTTTCTTT.